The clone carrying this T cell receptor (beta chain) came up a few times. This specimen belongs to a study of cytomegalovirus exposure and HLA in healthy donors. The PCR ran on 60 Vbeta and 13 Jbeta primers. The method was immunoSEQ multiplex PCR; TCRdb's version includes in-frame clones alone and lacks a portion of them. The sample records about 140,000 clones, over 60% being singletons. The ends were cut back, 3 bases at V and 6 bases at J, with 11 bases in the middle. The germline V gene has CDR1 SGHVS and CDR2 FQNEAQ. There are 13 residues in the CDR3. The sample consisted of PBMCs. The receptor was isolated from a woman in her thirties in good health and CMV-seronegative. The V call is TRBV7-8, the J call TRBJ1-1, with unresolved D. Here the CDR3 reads CASSLEQFAEAFF. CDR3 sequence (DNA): TGTGCCAGCAGCTTGGAGCAGTTCGCTGAAGCTTTCTTT.